These 2 T cell receptor beta chains were all obtained from the same sample, sequenced in a study of T cell responses to AZD1222 COVID-19 vaccine. Profiling relied on immunoSEQ multiplex PCR, and the TCRdb table lists in-frame clones only, not all of them. The table lists under 200,000 clones, 90% of them singletons. This sample comprised peripheral blood, obtained on day 0 of AZD1222 vaccination. Receptors were obtained from an adult in good health.

CDR3 loop: CASRAAGELFF. CDR3 nucleotides: TGTGCCAGCAGGGCGGCCGGGGAGCTGTTTTTT. The J gene is TRBJ2-2, the V gene TRBV28, with D unresolved. This CDR3 spans 11 amino acids. The ends were cut back, 6 bases at V and 6 bases at J, with 5 bases in the middle. CDR1 is MDHEN and CDR2 is SYDVKM in the germline V gene. The entire variable domain, with the rest obtained from reference TRBV28 and TRBJ2-2, is as follows: DVKVTQSSRYLVKRTGEKVFLECVQDMDHENMFWYRQDPGLGLRLIYFSYDVKMKEKGDIPEGYSVSREKKERFSLILESASTNQTSMYLCASRAAGELFFGEGSRLTVL.

The V call is TRBV28, the J call TRBJ1-5; 8 positions agree with TRBD1. The V segment lost 6 bases and the J segment 5 bases; nucleotides outside the gene matches: 12. Germline CDR1 and CDR2: MDHEN and SYDVKM. The CDR3 sequence is 16 residues long. CDR3 loop: CASRTSGQGRHQPQHF. The CDR3, as DNA: TGTGCCAGCAGAACCAGCGGACAGGGTCGCCATCAGCCCCAGCATTTT.